Listed below are T cell receptor beta chains from one sample, sequenced in a study of blood T cell repertoires in COVID-19. Using immunoSEQ multiplex PCR, the repertoire was profiled, and TCRdb retains in-frame clones only, with some absent. Among roughly 200,000 clones listed, 86% were seen once. Sequencing used peripheral blood. The receptors come from a woman aged 50 to 60 with COVID-19, enrolled during active disease. CDR3s include the opening cysteine and the closing phenylalanine or tryptophan. A D gene is named only where the DNA matches it firmly. Clone size is stated in some rows and not others, as once, few, many or a class when expanded.

d_gene	abundance	v_gene	j_gene	CDR3aa	CDR3nt
NA	once	TRBV7-9	TRBJ1-2	CASSFKGDYGYTF	TGTGCCAGCAGCTTCAAGGGGGACTATGGCTACACCTTC
NA	few	TRBV27	TRBJ2-2	CASSPQQGRTGELFF	TGTGCCAGCAGTCCGCAACAGGGAAGAACCGGGGAGCTGTTTTTT
NA	NA	TRBV11-2	TRBJ2-1	CASSLGLSVADEQFF	TGTGCCAGCAGCTTAGGATTGAGCGTAGCGGATGAGCAGTTCTTC
TRBD1	NA	TRBV5-1	TRBJ2-2	CASSAGQGGELFF	TGCGCCAGCAGTGCTGGACAGGGCGGGGAGCTGTTTTTT
TRBD1	NA	TRBV5-6	TRBJ2-1	CASSSGTGGSYNEQFF	TGTGCCAGCAGCTCTGGGACAGGGGGGTCTTACAATGAGCAGTTCTTC
NA	NA	TRBV10-2	TRBJ2-2	CASRTPSGELFF	TGCGCCAGCAGGACTCCCAGCGGGGAGCTGTTTTTT
NA	NA	TRBV24-1	TRBJ1-5	CATGGGGSNQPQHF	TGTGCCACCGGGGGGGGTGGGAGCAATCAGCCCCAGCATTTT
NA	NA	TRBV4-3	TRBJ2-6	CASSREVTRAGANVLTF	TGCGCCAGCAGCCGCGAAGTCACACGGGCTGGGGCCAACGTCCTGACTTTC
TRBD1	NA	TRBV7-9	TRBJ1-2	CASSFEGAPGYTF	TGTGCCAGCAGCTTCGAGGGGGCACCTGGCTACACCTTC
NA	NA	TRBV28	TRBJ2-1	CASSFLAVGGNEQFF	TGTGCCAGCAGTTTTCTAGCCGTCGGCGGCAATGAGCAGTTCTTC
NA	NA	TRBV7-2	TRBJ2-5	CASSSRGSGVQETQYF	TGTGCCAGCAGCTCCCGGGGAAGCGGAGTCCAAGAGACCCAGTACTTC
TRBD2	few	TRBV6-2/TRBV6-3	TRBJ2-1	CASSTGLARTEQFF	TGTGCCAGCAGTACGGGACTAGCGAGGACTGAGCAGTTCTTC
NA	many	TRBV7-2	TRBJ1-5	CASSSLGARGQPQHF	TGTGCCAGCAGCTCCCTGGGGGCAAGGGGCCAGCCCCAGCATTTT
NA	NA	TRBV2	TRBJ1-5	CASQLGGASNQPQHF	TGTGCCAGCCAGTTAGGGGGGGCAAGCAATCAGCCCCAGCATTTT
NA	NA	TRBV6-5	TRBJ1-1	CASSYQANTEAFF	TGTGCCAGCAGTTACCAAGCGAACACTGAAGCTTTCTTT
NA	NA	TRBV10-3	TRBJ2-5	CAMGAGEDAETQYF	TGTGCCATGGGGGCAGGTGAGGACGCAGAGACCCAGTACTTC
NA	NA	TRBV3-1/TRBV3-2	TRBJ1-2	CASSQEGVYGYTF	TGTGCCAGCAGCCAGGAGGGCGTATATGGCTACACCTTC
TRBD1	NA	TRBV5-1	TRBJ1-4	CASSHDGTGVNEKLFF	TGCGCCAGCAGCCATGATGGGACAGGGGTGAATGAAAAACTGTTTTTT
TRBD1	NA	TRBV30	TRBJ2-5	CAWGQEKETQYF	TGTGCCTGGGGACAGGAGAAAGAGACCCAGTACTTC
NA	NA	TRBV24-1	TRBJ2-6	CASQGSGANVLTF	TGTGCCTCTCAGGGCTCTGGGGCCAACGTCCTGACTTTC
NA	NA	TRBV27	TRBJ2-1	CASSLGSGLYNEQFF	TGTGCCAGCAGTTTAGGGTCAGGGCTTTACAATGAGCAGTTCTTC
NA	NA	TRBV5-4	TRBJ2-5	CASSFNLPGEETQYF	TGTGCCAGCAGCTTTAATTTACCAGGGGAAGAGACCCAGTACTTC
TRBD1	NA	TRBV5-5	TRBJ2-7	CASSFGQGLSEQYF	TGTGCCAGCAGCTTTGGACAGGGTCTATCCGAGCAGTACTTC
NA	NA	TRBV7-2	TRBJ2-3	CASSLAGEDTQYF	TGTGCCAGCAGCTTGGCCGGGGAGGATACGCAGTATTTT
NA	NA	TRBV15	TRBJ1-2	CATSREGPHGYTF	TGTGCCACCAGCAGAGAGGGGCCGCATGGCTACACCTTC
TRBD2	NA	TRBV5-1	TRBJ2-2	CASSQTTSGGSGELFF	TGCGCCAGCAGCCAGACGACTAGCGGGGGATCCGGGGAGCTGTTTTTT
NA	once	TRBV6-6	TRBJ1-2	CASSYSMIGGYTF	TGTGCCAGCAGTTACTCGATGATCGGTGGCTACACCTTC
TRBD2	NA	TRBV27	TRBJ2-2	CASAPEGLAGYTGELFF	TGTGCCAGCGCCCCAGAGGGACTAGCGGGGTACACCGGGGAGCTGTTTTTT
TRBD2	NA	TRBV2	TRBJ2-7	CASTISGRNYEQYF	TGTGCCAGCACGATTAGCGGGCGTAACTACGAGCAGTACTTC
TRBD2	NA	TRBV19	TRBJ2-7	CASTSRGDSYEQYF	TGTGCCAGTACGTCCCGGGGGGACTCCTACGAGCAGTACTTC
NA	NA	TRBV9	TRBJ1-1	CASSLRAGNTEAFF	TGTGCCAGCAGCCTTCGAGCGGGGAACACTGAAGCTTTCTTT
NA	NA	TRBV19	TRBJ2-2	CASSPPPDGNGVWNTGELFF	TGTGCCAGTAGCCCTCCCCCGGATGGCAACGGGGTCTGGAACACCGGGGAGCTGTTTTTT
TRBD2	NA	TRBV5-1	TRBJ2-3	CASKAGGSGTDTQYF	TGCGCCAGCAAAGCGGGGGGGAGTGGTACAGATACGCAGTATTTT
NA	NA	TRBV10-3	TRBJ2-1	CAIRASKSSYNEQFF	TGTGCCATCAGAGCCTCCAAGTCGTCCTACAATGAGCAGTTCTTC
TRBD1	NA	TRBV9	TRBJ2-1	CASSAGTGILNEQFF	TGTGCCAGCAGCGCCGGGACAGGGATTCTCAATGAGCAGTTCTTC
TRBD1	NA	TRBV2	TRBJ1-5	CASSRDSGSNQPQHF	TGTGCCAGCAGTCGGGACAGCGGGAGCAATCAGCCCCAGCATTTT
NA	NA	TRBV21-1	TRBJ2-2	CASVPRALSNTGELFF	TGTGCCAGCGTCCCGAGGGCGCTTTCGAACACCGGGGAGCTGTTTTTT